This note documents a single T cell receptor beta chain sequence. The table lists this clonotype with many counts. The clone's antigen remains unknown. Base qualities are missing; no much larger clone stands one base away. The CDR3 covers 13 residues, taking in both the cysteine and the phenylalanine. Of the read, only the CDR3 DNA is kept; its 39 bases are in frame from base 1. V and J lose 5 bases and 2 bases, and a span of 12 bases separates them. In the germline V gene, CDR1 corresponds to SQVTM and CDR2 to ANQGSEA. The TCR beta CDR3 regions were amplified from the RNA transcripts. The TCR CDR3 was subjected to a first round of RT-PCR using the HTBI primer set and the Qiagen OneStep RT-PCR kit. A second multiplex PCR round built the libraries, followed by size selection and purification. Libraries were sequenced paired-end with 100 bp reads on an Illumina HiSeq2000. Processing in the source paper ran as follows. SOAPnuke was used to process the raw data, throwing out any read that contained adapters or uncalled bases, had a mean Phred below 15, or lacked an exact constant-primer or identifier match. COPE v1.2.5 was used to merge high-quality paired reads, and clonotypes were defined as unique nucleotide sequences. MiTCR v1.1 was used to align the clonotypes against IMGT TRBV, TRBD and TRBJ reference segments. The analysis included only V-J combinations with a frequency above 0.0001, which together covered around 99% of the repertoires. A TCS score was defined as the ratio between F50 (clonal expansion) and ExV (chaos), using BLOSUM62-based TCRdist between CDR3 peptides within each V-J. Welch's t-statistics and random forest reduced roughly 540 V-J features to 10 to 15, which were used in a naive Bayes classifier (R e1071). Using fastp trimming at Q25 and MiXCR clonotype assembly, TCRdb reanalyzed the public sequencing data and kept in-frame beta chains. Rows are unified per CDR3 protein, each entry keeping the most common DNA and genes. What appears here as the V and J calls and clone size reflects TCRdb's work, not the paper's. Within this sample are hundreds of thousands of distinct CDR3 sequences, with roughly 50% of them counted one time only. The ten largest clones take up just under 8.5% of the sample.

This specimen belongs to a study of T cells in Graves' hyperthyroidism and ophthalmopathy (dated by TCRdb to the late 2010s). About the study as a whole: TCR V-J signatures able to tell the groups apart were searched for in a discovery cohort of 90 to 100 patients, of whom over 40 had Graves' ophthalmopathy and around 56 had stable Graves' hyperthyroidism. Whether ophthalmopathy could be predicted prospectively was tested in an independent validation cohort made up of fewer than 20 hyperthyroidism patients plus 17 patients who later progressed to ophthalmopathy. The roughly 91 discovery patients were randomly divided into training and test sets at a 7:3 ratio. The study also compared thyroid tissue and blood T-cell repertoires from more than five Graves' hyperthyroidism patients. Following sampling, methimazole starting at 30 mg daily was given to hyperthyroidism patients, and high-dose intravenous methylprednisolone was given to ophthalmopathy patients. The paper reports TCR Vbeta CDR3 sequencing of fewer than 150 peripheral blood samples: approximately 41 ophthalmopathy, under 85 hyperthyroidism and around 17 progressor patients. Broad study findings and their caveats: A 13 V-J signature model separated ophthalmopathy from stable hyperthyroidism, with just over 85% sensitivity and 81.08% specificity in cross-validation and 80%/75% in testing. No statistical method was used to set the sample size in advance, and investigators knew the group allocation. Blood samples also contained most of the expanded thyroid clonotypes (frequency above 0.001), which suggests that blood repertoires may reflect thyroid immune responses. In validation, the model predicted progression to ophthalmopathy a median of roughly six months before onset, with approximately 68% sensitivity and roughly 72% specificity.

Stable Graves' hyperthyroidism was defined as no progression to ophthalmopathy during 18 months of follow-up. Hyperthyroidism patients were newly diagnosed, had a disease duration of under 2 months, and were aged 18 to 65 years. Any patient with an uncontrolled infection, another autoimmune disease, pregnancy or lactation was excluded. Clinical symptoms, serum thyroxine and TRAb, thyroid ultrasound, and orbital computed tomography formed the basis for the diagnoses. Total RNA was extracted with Trizol reagent, and quality was checked on an Agilent 2100 Bioanalyzer. Input material: peripheral blood or thyroid tissue (not recorded which). The rearranged segments are TRBV29-1 and TRBJ1-2; the D gene remains uncertain. The receptor's source is a woman aged 18-29 years with Graves' hyperthyroidism. Donor details come from another sample of the same person, matched by shared clones. CDR3 reads: CSVINMPNYGYTF. Read as DNA, the sequence is TGCAGCGTTATAAACATGCCGAACTATGGCTACACCTTC.